The clone carrying this T cell receptor beta chain was counted only a few times. The sample is drawn from a study of blood T cells in healthy people across ages. V shed 3 bases, J shed 2 bases, and the junction held 4 bases outside the gene matches. The CDR3 is made up of 14 amino acids. It was with a sample-barcoded 5' primer and a J-beta primer mix that a second PCR of about 6 to 11 cycles was run. MiXCR, applied by TCRdb to the 5' RACE reads, yields one record per CDR3 protein. This table holds some 890,000 distinct CDR3 sequences, almost 30% found once. This same sample was also taken into another study, of T cells of mothers and their children.

This chain links TRBV12-3 or TRBV12-4 with TRBJ2-7; 7 bases agree with TRBD1. The material sequenced was blood. This clonotype was obtained from a woman aged 40 to 49 in good health. CDR3 sequence (DNA): TGTGCCAGCAGTTTTCACCAGGGGGCCTACGAGCAGTACTTC. Protein sequence: CASSFHQGAYEQYF.